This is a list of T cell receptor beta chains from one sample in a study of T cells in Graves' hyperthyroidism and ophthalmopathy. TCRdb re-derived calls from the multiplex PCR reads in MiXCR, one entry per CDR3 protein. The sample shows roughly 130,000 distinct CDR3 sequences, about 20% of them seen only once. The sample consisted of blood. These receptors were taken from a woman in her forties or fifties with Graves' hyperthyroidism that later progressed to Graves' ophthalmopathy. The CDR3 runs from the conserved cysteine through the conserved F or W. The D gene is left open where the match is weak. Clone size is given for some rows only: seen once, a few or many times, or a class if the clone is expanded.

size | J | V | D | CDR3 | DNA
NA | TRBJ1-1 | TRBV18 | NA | CASSLSLRGGYTEAFF | TGTGCCAGCTCACTTAGCCTGCGGGGTGGTTACACTGAAGCTTTCTTT
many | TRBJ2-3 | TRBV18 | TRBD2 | CASSPRSGGPTDTQYF | TGTGCCAGCTCACCACGATCGGGAGGGCCCACAGATACGCAGTATTTT
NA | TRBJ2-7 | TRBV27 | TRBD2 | CASSLTRLDGRGEQYF | TGTGCCAGCAGTTTGACCCGGCTAGACGGGAGGGGCGAGCAGTACTTC
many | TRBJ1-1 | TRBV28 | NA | CASSLSGRVNEAFF | TGTGCCAGCAGTTTATCGGGGCGGGTCAATGAAGCTTTCTTT
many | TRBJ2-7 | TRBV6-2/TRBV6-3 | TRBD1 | CASDTPGQGTHEQYF | TGTGCCAGCGACACCCCGGGACAGGGGACCCACGAGCAGTACTTC
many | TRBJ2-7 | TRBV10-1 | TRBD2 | CASSEGLAGAEQYF | TGCGCCAGCAGTGAGGGACTAGCGGGAGCCGAGCAGTACTTC
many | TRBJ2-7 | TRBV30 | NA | CAWSGGLAYEQYF | TGTGCCTGGAGTGGAGGGCTAGCGTACGAGCAGTACTTC
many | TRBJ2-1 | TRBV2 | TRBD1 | CASSMTGGRSEQFF | TGTGCCAGCAGTATGACAGGGGGAAGGAGTGAGCAGTTCTTC
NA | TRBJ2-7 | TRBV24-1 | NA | CATSDFNGSYEQYF | TGTGCCACCAGTGATTTCAACGGATCCTACGAGCAGTACTTC
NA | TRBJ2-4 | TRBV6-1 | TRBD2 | CASSVGLAVAKNIQYF | TGTGCCAGCAGTGTGGGACTAGCGGTAGCCAAAAACATTCAGTACTTC